A single sample gave rise to the 30 T cell receptor beta chains below, sequenced in a study of T cell responses to AZD1222 COVID-19 vaccine. Profiling relied on immunoSEQ multiplex PCR, and the TCRdb table lists in-frame clones only, not all of them. Of about 83,000 clones listed, 86% are singletons. The sequences come from peripheral blood, collected on day 0 of AZD1222 vaccination. The receptor set was obtained from an adult in good health.

This clone was detected only a few times. The CDR3: CASTQDRAGNTIYF. CDR3 nucleotides: TGTGCCAGCACGCAGGACAGGGCTGGAAACACCATATATTTT. J is TRBJ1-3 and V is TRBV18; 8 positions match TRBD1. J was trimmed by 2 bases and V by 8 bases; bases with no gene match: 5. The V gene's germline CDR1 is KGHSH and CDR2 LQKENI. This CDR3 is 14 amino acids long. Combining the CDR3 with reference TRBV18 and TRBJ1-3 gives the whole variable domain NAGVMQNPRHLVRRRGQEARLRCSPMKGHSHVYWYRQLPEEGLKFMVYLQKENIIDESGMPKERFSAEFPKEGPSILRIQQVVRGDSAAYFCASTQDRAGNTIYFGEGSWLTVV.

CDR3 nucleotide sequence: TGTGCCAGCAGCCCGCTTGGGGGGGGCTTAACCGGGGAGCTGTTTTTT. This gives the protein CASSPLGGGLTGELFF. This chain connects TRBV11-2 to TRBJ2-2, with D possibly being TRBD2 (7 bases). The germline V gene has CDR1 SGHAT and CDR2 FQNNGV. The CDR3 has 16 residues. V was cut by 5 bases and J by 5 bases, with 18 bases left in between.

This clone was seen once. Germline and junction disagree at one end, which may indicate a read error. The CDR3 DNA reads as TGTGCCAGCACTCGACAGAGCTTC. It yields the protein CASTRQSF. The chain carries TRBV27 and TRBJ2-7; possibly TRBD1 for D (5 bases). Germline CDR1 reads MNHEY; CDR2 reads SMNVEV (reference sequence). The CDR3 spans 8 residues.

The chain combines TRBV3-1 (or the pseudogene TRBV3-2) with TRBJ1-1, with no clear D. Trimming took 0 bases from V and 3 from J, leaving 23 bases between them. The CDR3 length is 19 residues. From germline, CDR1 is LGHDT and CDR2 YNNKEL (reference sequence). The CDR3 spells CASSQDSRGWEEFHTEAFF. In DNA, the CDR3 is TGTGCCAGCAGCCAAGATAGTCGGGGTTGGGAAGAGTTCCACACTGAAGCTTTCTTT.

The genes are TRBV7-2 and TRBJ2-1, with D maybe TRBD1 (6 bases). Trimming cost V 3 bases and J 9 bases, with 12 bases left between them. CDR1 is SGHTA, CDR2 FQGNSA, per germline. This CDR3 region has 13 residues. The CDR3, as DNA: TGTGCCAGCAGCTTTTACAGGGAAACTGAGCAGTTCTTC. Protein: CASSFYRETEQFF. Filled out from reference TRBV7-2 and TRBJ2-1, the complete variable domain reads GAGVSQSPSNKVTEKGKDVELRCDPISGHTALYWYRQSLGQGLEFLIYFQGNSAPDKSGLPSDRFSAERTGGSVSTLTIQRTQQEDSAVYLCASSFYRETEQFFGPGTRLTVL.

This clone appeared once. The chain employs TRBV4-1 and TRBJ2-7; TRBD1 might be the D (6 bases). V was clipped by 0 bases and J by 2 bases, with 11 bases between them. The germline CDR1 and CDR2 sequences are MGHRA and YSYEKL. This CDR3 region has 15 residues. CDR3 DNA sequence: TGCGCCAGCAGCCAAGAACAGGGCTCGACCTACGAGCAGTACTTC. Residues: CASSQEQGSTYEQYF.

The rearrangement links TRBV7-8 to TRBJ2-3; no clear D gene. CDR1 SGHVS and CDR2 FQNEAQ come from the germline V gene. Trimming cost V 8 bases and J 6 bases, with 9 bases left between them. The length of the CDR3 is 11 residues. CDR3 residues: CASGEKDTQYF. CDR3 DNA sequence: TGTGCCAGCGGCGAAAAGGATACGCAGTATTTT.

The chain uses TRBV2 and TRBJ1-5; D not resolved. The V end was cut by 6 bases, the J end by 0 bases, with 3 bases between. Looked up from germline, CDR1 is SNHLY and CDR2 is FYNNEI. The CDR3 has 12 amino acids. Here the CDR3 reads CASRNSNQPQHF. CDR3 DNA sequence: TGTGCCAGCAGAAATAGCAATCAGCCCCAGCATTTT.

The rearrangement links TRBV19 to TRBJ1-1, with unresolved D. The V gene's germline CDR1 is LNHDA and CDR2 SQIVND (reference sequence). This CDR3 spans 13 amino acids. V lost 1 base, J lost 6 bases, and 9 bases lay in between. CDR3 protein: CASSIGPSAEAFF. The DNA of the CDR3 is TGTGCCAGTAGTATAGGGCCCTCCGCTGAAGCTTTCTTT.

J is TRBJ2-1 and V is TRBV4-2, with a possible D match to TRBD1 (7 bases). The CDR3 is made up of 19 amino acids. Trimming left V 3 bases short and J 4 bases short, with 25 bases between. The germline CDR1 and CDR2 sequences are LGHNA and YNFKEQ. The CDR3 reads CASSHPGGKGGAMYNEQFF. Written as DNA, the CDR3 is TGTGCCAGCAGCCACCCAGGGGGAAAGGGGGGTGCTATGTACAATGAGCAGTTCTTC.

The chain employs TRBV29-1 and TRBJ2-5; 7 bases are shared with TRBD2. Germline-derived CDR1 and CDR2 are SQVTM and ANQGSEA. The CDR3 sequence is 15 residues long. The ends lost 1 base at V and 0 bases at J; junction bases unmatched: 5. CDR3 in amino acids: CSVEGVGGYQETQYF. Here the CDR3 DNA reads TGCAGCGTTGAAGGAGTGGGGGGGTACCAAGAGACCCAGTACTTC.

This clone was detected only once. The chain has TRBV9 and TRBJ1-6, with D unclear. The CDR3 has 12 residues. The germline gives CDR1 SGDLS, CDR2 YYNGEE. The V end was cut by 0 bases, the J end by 10 bases, with 5 bases between. The CDR3 sequence: CASSVGHSPLHF. In nucleotides, the CDR3 is TGTGCCAGCAGCGTAGGACACTCACCCCTCCACTTT.

The rearrangement links TRBV7-2 to TRBJ1-4; 8 bases align to TRBD1. The trim removed 4 bases at V and 0 bases at J, leaving 1 base unmatched. Germline V gene data show CDR1 as SGHTA and CDR2 as FQGNSA. CDR3 length: 15 amino acids. In nucleotides, the CDR3 is TGTGCCAGCAGCTCACAGGGGGCAACTAATGAAAAACTGTTTTTT. Translation: CASSSQGATNEKLFF.

The V and J genes are TRBV14 and TRBJ2-2; no clear D. Trimming removed 1 base from V and 7 bases from J, with 13 bases in between. This CDR3 is 15 amino acids long. CDR1 SGHDN and CDR2 FVKESK come from the germline V gene. The DNA of the CDR3 is TGTGCCAGCAGCCAAGTTAGGACCCCCGGCGGGGAGCTGTTTTTT. This translates into CASSQVRTPGGELFF. The full variable domain, completed using reference TRBV14 and TRBJ2-2, is EAGVTQFPSHSVIEKGQTVTLRCDPISGHDNLYWYRRVMGKEIKFLLHFVKESKQDESGMPNNRFLAERTGGTYSTLKVQPAELEDSGVYFCASSQVRTPGGELFFGEGSRLTVL.

This sequence joins TRBV18 and TRBJ1-3, with D perhaps matching TRBD1 (6 bases). The germline V gene encodes CDR1 KGHSH and CDR2 LQKENI. V lost 3 bases to trimming and J lost 3 bases, with 12 bases between them. The CDR3 loop spans 15 amino acids. CDR3 residues: CASSPWGQYGNTIYF. In DNA form, the CDR3 reads TGTGCCAGCTCACCCTGGGGACAATATGGAAACACCATATATTTT.

The J gene is TRBJ2-7, the V gene TRBV6-2 or TRBV6-3, with 12 positions matching TRBD2. Germline assignment: CDR1 MNHEY and CDR2 SVGEGT. V shed 0 bases, J shed 2 bases, and the junction held 17 bases outside the gene matches. There are 21 residues in the CDR3. The CDR3 loop is CASSYSSRPPSGRAAAYEQYF. Written as DNA, the CDR3 is TGTGCCAGCAGTTACTCGAGTCGGCCTCCTAGCGGGAGGGCGGCGGCCTACGAGCAGTACTTC.

The chain uses TRBV19 and TRBJ1-1; 7 bases agree with TRBD1. The CDR3 has 13 amino acids. With 6 bases clipped from V and 1 base from J, the junction kept 2 bases outside the gene matches. The germline V gene encodes CDR1 LNHDA and CDR2 SQIVND (reference sequence). CDR3 sequence reads: CASRRQGNTEAFF. The CDR3 DNA sequence: TGTGCCAGTAGGCGACAGGGGAACACTGAAGCTTTCTTT.

The J gene is TRBJ2-7, the V gene TRBV28; possibly TRBD1 for D (6 bases). CDR1 and CDR2 from the germline V gene are MDHEN and SYDVKM. This CDR3 contains 14 residues. Trimming left V 5 bases short and J 6 bases short, with 17 bases between. The CDR3 sequence is CASSHTARGGEQYF. The CDR3 DNA follows: TGTGCCAGCAGTCACACCGCCCGAGGGGGCGAGCAGTACTTC.

V and J are TRBV27 and TRBJ2-2, with D uncertain. V dropped 8 bases and J dropped 2 bases, with 3 bases sitting between them. Germline V gives CDR1 MNHEY, CDR2 SMNVEV (reference sequence). The CDR3 runs 11 residues. CDR3 coding DNA: TGTGCCAGCGGTAACACCGGGGAGCTGTTTTTT. Its translation is CASGNTGELFF.

The chain is built from TRBV27 and TRBJ2-3; 8 positions match TRBD2. Germline values: CDR1 MNHEY, CDR2 SMNVEV (reference sequence). V shed 5 bases, J shed 4 bases, and the junction held 8 bases outside the gene matches. This CDR3 has 15 amino acids. This chain's CDR3 is CASSLTAGAADTQYF. The CDR3 coding sequence is TGTGCCAGCAGTCTCACAGCGGGAGCGGCAGATACGCAGTATTTT.

The chain couples TRBV7-2 to TRBJ1-1; 8 positions agree with TRBD1. Germline CDR1 is SGHTA and CDR2 is FQGNSA. J lost 5 bases, V lost 2 bases, and 7 bases had no gene match. This CDR3 has 15 amino acids. CDR3 region: CASSLSQGAGTEAFF. The CDR3 DNA follows: TGTGCCAGCAGCTTATCCCAGGGGGCGGGAACTGAAGCTTTCTTT.

In its sample, this clone was seen a few times. This chain joins TRBV10-3 and TRBJ1-2; D remains ambiguous. Between the trimmed V and J ends, which lost 0 bases and 4 bases, there was a span of 3 bases. CDR3 length: 12 amino acids. Per germline, CDR1 ENHRY and CDR2 SYGVKD. The CDR3 here is CAISESSYGYTF. Here the CDR3 DNA reads TGTGCCATCAGTGAGTCGTCCTATGGCTACACCTTC.

The chain is built from TRBV11-2 and TRBJ1-5; no definite D call. V shed 0 bases and J shed 7 bases, with 4 bases lying between them. There are 12 residues in the CDR3. Germline V gene data show CDR1 as SGHAT and CDR2 as FQNNGV. CDR3 in amino acids: CASSLDGQPQHF. The DNA for the CDR3 is TGTGCCAGCAGCTTAGACGGACAGCCCCAGCATTTT.

The CDR3 bases are TGTGCCAGCAGCTTAGGGACCGACACCTACAATGAGCAGTTCTTC. Translation gives CASSLGTDTYNEQFF. The chain has TRBV11-3 and TRBJ2-1; D unresolved. The V end was cut by 1 base, the J end by 2 bases, with 9 bases between. The germline V gene has CDR1 SGHNT and CDR2 YENEEA. The CDR3 runs to 15 residues.

The CDR3 region has the DNA TGTGCCAGCCAGCAGGGCGAGGGGTACGGTGCTTTCTTT. Translated, it gives CASQQGEGYGAFF. This chain links TRBV4-2 with TRBJ1-1; D possibly corresponds to TRBD1 (5 bases). The CDR3 is 13 residues long. Germline CDR1 is LGHNA and CDR2 is YNFKEQ. V dropped 8 bases and J dropped 11 bases, with 21 bases sitting between them.

V and J are TRBV15 and TRBJ2-1; the D gene is possibly TRBD2 (5 bases). Germline CDR1 LNHNV, CDR2 YYDKDF (reference sequence). V lost 0 bases and J lost 6, with 12 bases in between. The CDR3 runs to 15 residues. CDR3 in amino acids: CATSRDRRLVNEQFF. CDR3 nucleotide sequence: TGTGCCACCAGCAGAGATCGGAGGTTAGTCAATGAGCAGTTCTTC. The complete variable domain, with remaining parts taken from reference TRBV15 and TRBJ2-1, reads DAMVIQNPRYQVTQFGKPVTLSCSQTLNHNVMYWYQQKSSQAPKLLFHYYDKDFNNEADTPDNFQSRRPNTSFCFLDIRSPGLGDTAMYLCATSRDRRLVNEQFFGPGTRLTVL.

This clone was detected a few times. The V call is TRBV29-1, the J call TRBJ2-1; 10 nucleotides agree with TRBD2. In germline, CDR1 is SQVTM, CDR2 ANQGSEA. The J segment lost 7 bases and the V segment lost 3 bases, leaving 9 bases of the junction unmatched. The CDR3 spans 15 residues. In nucleotides, the CDR3 is TGCAGCGTTGATCCTAGCGGGAGAAGATGGAATGAGCAGTTCTTC. Amino acid sequence: CSVDPSGRRWNEQFF.

This sequence joins TRBV5-1 and TRBJ1-2, with a weak D call TRBD1 (6 bases). V gave up 2 bases and J gave up 3 bases, with 8 bases separating them. CDR1 and CDR2 (germline): SGHRS, YFSETQ. The CDR3 contains 13 residues. The CDR3 DNA reads TGCGCCAGCAGCTTTGGGGGCGACTATGGCTACACCTTC. Protein product: CASSFGGDYGYTF.

V gene TRBV7-8 combines with J gene TRBJ2-7; the D call may be TRBD1 or TRBD2 (5 bases each). Between the trimmed V and J ends, which lost 5 bases and 2 bases, there was a span of 13 bases. This CDR3 region has 14 residues. Per germline, CDR1 SGHVS and CDR2 FQNEAQ. The CDR3: CASSAAGSAYEQYF. In nucleotides, the CDR3 is TGTGCCAGCAGCGCCGCAGGGAGCGCCTACGAGCAGTACTTC.

This rearrangement joins TRBV6-6 to TRBJ1-3; D is possibly TRBD1 (5 bases). The germline V gene encodes CDR1 MNHNY and CDR2 SVGAGI (reference sequence). CDR3 length equals 11 residues. Trimming took 6 bases from V and 9 from J, leaving 9 bases between them. CDR3 residues: CASRSGGTIYF. In DNA form, the CDR3 reads TGTGCCAGCAGATCGGGGGGCACCATATATTTT.